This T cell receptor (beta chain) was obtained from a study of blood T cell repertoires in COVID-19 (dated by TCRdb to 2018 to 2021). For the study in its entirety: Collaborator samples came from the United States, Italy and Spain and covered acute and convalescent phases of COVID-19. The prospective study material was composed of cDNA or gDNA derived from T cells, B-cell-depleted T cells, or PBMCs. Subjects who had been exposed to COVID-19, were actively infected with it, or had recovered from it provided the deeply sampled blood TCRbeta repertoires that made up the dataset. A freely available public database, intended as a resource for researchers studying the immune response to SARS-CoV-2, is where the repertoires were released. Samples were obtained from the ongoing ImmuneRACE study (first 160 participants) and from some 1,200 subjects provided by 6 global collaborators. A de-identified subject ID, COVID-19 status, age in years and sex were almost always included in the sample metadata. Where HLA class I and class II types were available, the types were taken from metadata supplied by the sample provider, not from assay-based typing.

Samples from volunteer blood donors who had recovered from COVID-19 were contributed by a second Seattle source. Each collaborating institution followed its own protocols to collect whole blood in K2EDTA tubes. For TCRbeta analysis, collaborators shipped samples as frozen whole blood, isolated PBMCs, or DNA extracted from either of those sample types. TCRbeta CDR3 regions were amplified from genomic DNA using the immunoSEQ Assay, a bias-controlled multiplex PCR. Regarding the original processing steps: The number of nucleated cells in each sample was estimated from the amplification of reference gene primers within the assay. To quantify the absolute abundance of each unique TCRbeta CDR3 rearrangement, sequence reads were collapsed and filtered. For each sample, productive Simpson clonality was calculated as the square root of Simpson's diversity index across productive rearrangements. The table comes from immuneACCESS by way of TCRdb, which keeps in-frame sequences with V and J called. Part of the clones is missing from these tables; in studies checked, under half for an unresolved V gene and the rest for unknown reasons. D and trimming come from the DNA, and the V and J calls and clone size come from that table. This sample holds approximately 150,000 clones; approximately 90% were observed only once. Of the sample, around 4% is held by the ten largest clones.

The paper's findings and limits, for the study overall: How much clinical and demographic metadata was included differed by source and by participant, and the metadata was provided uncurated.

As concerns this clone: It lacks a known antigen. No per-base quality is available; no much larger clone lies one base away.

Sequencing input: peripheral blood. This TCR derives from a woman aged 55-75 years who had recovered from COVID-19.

The CDR3 protein: CASSQGGGQAYNSPLHF. The nucleotide sequence is given as TGCGCCAGCAGCCAGGGTGGTGGACAGGCCTATAATTCACCCCTCCACTTT. The sequence joins TRBV4-3 to TRBJ1-6, with TRBD1 matching 7 junction bases. Taken from cysteine to phenylalanine, the CDR3 has 17 residues. Just the 51-base CDR3 DNA is kept, in frame starting at base 1. The germline V end is reduced by 3 bases and the J end by 2 bases; junction bases left unmatched: 7. The germline V gene encodes CDR1 LGHNA and CDR2 YSLEER.